This TCR beta chain was identified in a study of blood T cell repertoires in COVID-19. Across the whole study: Donors in the United States, Italy and Spain gave samples during acute or convalescent COVID-19. From T cells, B-cell-depleted T cells, or PBMCs came the material, which was cDNA or gDNA.

Concerning this clone itself: This CDR3 is also generated by other DNA sequences in the sample.

Sequencing was performed with immunoSEQ multiplex PCR; in TCRdb, only in-frame clones are kept and a portion is missing. The repertoire holds 150,000 to 200,000 clones, with roughly 80% as singletons. The material sequenced was peripheral blood. This TCR came from a man aged 55 to 70 with acute or convalescent COVID-19.

This CDR3 reads CAWSVQRETQYF. The CDR3, as DNA: TGTGCCTGGAGTGTTCAGAGGGAGACCCAGTACTTC. The V call is TRBV30, the J call TRBJ2-5; D is uncertain. CDR1 is GTSNPN and CDR2 is SVGIG in the germline V gene (reference sequence). Trimming stripped 0 bases from V and 5 bases from J, with 7 bases between. This CDR3 has 12 amino acids.